Following are 5 T cell receptor beta chains from one sample sequenced in a study of naive and memory T cell subsets. The beta constant-region primer was an equimolar mix of two oligonucleotides covering TRBC1 and TRBC2. Four rounds of PCR amplified the ligated cDNA using nested alpha and beta constant-region primers plus SP2. TCRdb itself ran the UMI-ligation and nested PCR reads through MiXCR, one entry per CDR3 protein. Of several thousand distinct CDR3 sequences listed, 4% to 6% are singletons. Material: effector memory CD8+ T cells from blood. The sample's subset: effector memory, CD45RA- CD27-. The receptors originated from a human donor in good health.

This clonotype is deemed medium-sized. The V call is TRBV28, the J call TRBJ2-1, with D maybe TRBD2 (5 bases). The CDR3 loop spans 15 amino acids. The germline V gene encodes CDR1 MDHEN and CDR2 SYDVKM. The ends were cut back, 2 bases at V and 2 bases at J, with 10 bases in the middle. As DNA, the CDR3 is TGTGCCAGCAGTTTAAAGGACTTTACCTACAATGAGCAGTTCTTC. This translates into CASSLKDFTYNEQFF. Using reference TRBV28 and TRBJ2-1 for the parts outside the CDR3, the full variable domain is DVKVTQSSRYLVKRTGEKVFLECVQDMDHENMFWYRQDPGLGLRLIYFSYDVKMKEKGDIPEGYSVSREKKERFSLILESASTNQTSMYLCASSLKDFTYNEQFFGPGTRLTVL.

This clonotype is medium-sized. The CDR3 reads CASREEDRLDQPQHF. DNA of the CDR3: TGTGCCAGCAGGGAAGAGGACAGACTGGATCAGCCCCAGCATTTT. The chain couples TRBV28 to TRBJ1-5, with D perhaps TRBD1 (6 bases). This CDR3 is 15 amino acids long. V lost 6 bases, J lost 5 bases, and 17 bases lay in between. Germline V gene data show CDR1 as MDHEN and CDR2 as SYDVKM.

This clonotype was found a few times. V and J are TRBV2 and TRBJ2-2; the D gene could be TRBD1 or TRBD2 (5 bases each). The germline gives CDR1 SNHLY, CDR2 FYNNEI. The CDR3 loop spans 15 amino acids. Trimming removed 5 bases from V and 0 bases from J, with 10 bases in between. CDR3 DNA: TGTGCCAGCAGTCCCGGGACGGCGAACACCGGGGAGCTGTTTTTT. This translates into CASSPGTANTGELFF.

This clonotype has just a few counts. The J gene is TRBJ2-7, the V gene TRBV28; TRBD2 matches at 9 bases. V was clipped by 7 bases and J by 6 bases; unmatched bases: 10. Germline assignment: CDR1 MDHEN and CDR2 SYDVKM. The CDR3 is 14 amino acids. The CDR3 DNA sequence: TGTGCCAGCACTTATAGCGGGAGCCAGAGCGAGCAGTACTTC. Translation: CASTYSGSQSEQYF.

The chain has TRBV9 and TRBJ2-3, with D maybe TRBD1 (5 bases). Trimming took 0 bases from V and 4 from J, leaving 9 bases between them. CDR1 and CDR2 (germline): SGDLS, YYNGEE. The CDR3 runs 14 residues. CDR3 protein: CASSVGQFADTQYF. CDR3 in DNA: TGTGCCAGCAGCGTAGGACAGTTTGCAGATACGCAGTATTTT.